Listed below are T cell receptor beta chains from one sample, sequenced in a study of T cell responses to AZD1222 COVID-19 vaccine. Some clones are missing from TCRdb's copy, which holds only in-frame ones; the method was immunoSEQ multiplex PCR. This table has fewer than 300,000 clones, more than 85% appearing once. The sequencing used peripheral blood, collected on day 0 of AZD1222 vaccination. Every receptor here comes from an adult in good health. The CDR3 runs from the conserved cysteine through the conserved F or W.

>TRBV28
CASSPGYGYTF
>TRBV28
CASSLGGSGRNEQYF
>TRBV4-1
CASSQEGQGGNTIYF
>TRBV6-5
CASSYSGGSQPQHF
>TRBV6-5
CASSFAINTEAFF
>TRBV6-1
CASSEAAGGYNEQFF
>TRBV5-6
CASSQGSEEGYTF
>TRBV5-1
CASSTPKGPDDYYEQYF
>TRBV3-1/TRBV3-2
CASSAGQADSPLHF
>TRBV12-3/TRBV12-4
CASSYFLRDEAFF
>TRBV5-4
CASSQASGREAYEQYF
>TRBV5-1
CASRRQNTGELFF
>TRBV2
CASSGLGGRDNEQFF
>TRBV28
CASFPGTGGPTYEQYF
>TRBV2
CASSGTGGGQVAFF
>TRBV2
CASSEGQITLGNEKLFF
>TRBV5-1
CASSSYRGNYGYTF
>TRBV3-1/TRBV3-2
CASRESGTRYNEQFF
>TRBV12-5
CASARAGPREQFF
>TRBV4-1
CASSQGGGAANEKLFF
>TRBV2
CASRYNYNEQFF
>TRBV29-1
CSLWTAFYEQYF
>TRBV6-5
CASSRRGTNTEAFF
>TRBV19
CASTPVGASGKYIQYF
>TRBV28
CASSSGTGPYEQYF
>TRBV4-1
CASRVTAGLGPYEQYF
>TRBV19
CASSTGTSGYSYNEQFF
>TRBV6-5
CASRDTGSRDYGYTF
>TRBV7-6
CASSDRQGGNQPQHF
>TRBV19
CASGTGNYEQYF
>TRBV3-1/TRBV3-2
CASSPQGGEKLFF
>TRBV7-9
CASSLGAGEFYTGELFF
>TRBV4-1
CASSPKGGGTDTQYF
>TRBV9
CASSVAGLAGYNEQFF
>TRBV30
CAWSVRMNTEAFF
>TRBV25-1
CASTGTGFANSPLHF
>TRBV7-9
CASNPGGGNTGELFF
>TRBV2
CASSEAGTVGGYTF
>TRBV9
CASTGTSGGEQYF
>TRBV5-4
CASGLQGMNTEAFF
>TRBV7-8
CASSVVGGTGELFF
>TRBV4-1
CASSQYRDTPYEQYF
>TRBV7-3
CASSLTGGVYNEQFF
>TRBV7-8
CASSLGRNRYNSPLHF
>TRBV28
CASSPSGSTDTQYF